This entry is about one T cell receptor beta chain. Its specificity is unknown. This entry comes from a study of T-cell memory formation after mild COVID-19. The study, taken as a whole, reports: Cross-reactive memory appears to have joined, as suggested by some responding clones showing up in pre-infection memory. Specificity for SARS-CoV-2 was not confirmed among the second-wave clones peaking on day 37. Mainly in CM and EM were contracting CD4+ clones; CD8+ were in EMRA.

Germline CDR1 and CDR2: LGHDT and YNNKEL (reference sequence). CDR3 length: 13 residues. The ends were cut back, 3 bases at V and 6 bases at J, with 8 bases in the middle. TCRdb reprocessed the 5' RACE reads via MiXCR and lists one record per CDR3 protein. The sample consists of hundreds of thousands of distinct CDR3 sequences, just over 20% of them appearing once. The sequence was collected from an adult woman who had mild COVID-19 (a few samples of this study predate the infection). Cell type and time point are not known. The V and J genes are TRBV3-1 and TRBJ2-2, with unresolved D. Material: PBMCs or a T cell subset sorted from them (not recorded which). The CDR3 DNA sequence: TGTGCCAGCAGCCACGGGCGTGCCGGGGAGCTGTTTTTT. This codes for CASSHGRAGELFF.